This TCR beta chain was captured in a study of blood T cell repertoires in COVID-19. For the study at large: In each case, the material was cDNA or gDNA derived from T cells, B-cell-depleted T cells, or PBMCs.

Sequencing was performed with immunoSEQ multiplex PCR; in TCRdb, only in-frame clones are kept and a portion is missing. The table records about 260,000 clones, around 88% of them present only once. Ages ranged from 18 to 89 years, with residence in about two dozen US areas. Clinical history as reported by participants underpinned cohort assignment. This clonotype originated in a woman in her 40s with acute COVID-19. Sequencing input: PBMCs or T cells enriched from blood (not recorded which).

As DNA, the CDR3 is TGTGCCAGCAGTTACTCGTTTAGCTCTGGAAACACCATATATTTT. Translated, it gives CASSYSFSSGNTIYF. V usage is TRBV6-5 and J usage is TRBJ1-3, with D unclear. The CDR3 is 15 amino acids. V lost 0 bases, J lost 0 bases, and 6 bases lay in between. Germline V CDR1 and CDR2: MNHEY, SVGAGI.